Following are 32 T cell receptor beta chains from one sample sequenced in a study of metastatic and nonmetastatic thyroid tumors. TCRdb reprocessed the PCR reads via MiXCR. The sample shows about 89,000 clones, around 13% of them seen only once. Until they underwent thyroid surgery, no patient had received any treatment. Sequencing was done on a sample of tumor tissue. Receptors originate from a female donor with papillary thyroid cancer or a benign thyroid nodule (not recorded which). Some clones in this sample may be carry-over from other donors' samples.

This clone was observed a handful of times. The rearrangement joins TRBV5-1 to TRBJ2-6; D ambiguous. Germline lookup yields CDR1 SGHRS and CDR2 YFSETQ. The CDR3 is 14 residues long. The germline V and J ends were trimmed by 3 bases and 0 bases, with 4 bases remaining between them. For the CDR3, the DNA is TGCGCCAGCAGCTCGTACTCTGGGGCCAACGTCCTGACTTTC. Protein product: CASSSYSGANVLTF.

With respect to this clone: This may be a read error, as it is one base from a much larger clone. The chain joins TRBV7-3 to TRBJ2-1; D gene unclear. There are 15 residues in the CDR3. The germline CDR1 and CDR2 sequences are SGHTA and FQGTGA. Deletions cut 0 bases from V and 0 bases from J, with 6 bases between. CDR3 in amino acids: CASSLTACSYNEQFF. The CDR3 bases are TGTGCCAGCAGCTTAACGGCGTGCTCCTACAATGAGCAGTTCTTC.

This rearrangement joins TRBV7-9 to TRBJ2-7, with D unclear. V gave up 6 bases and J gave up 5 bases, with 14 bases separating them. The CDR3 is 13 residues long. Germline CDR1 reads SEHNR; CDR2 reads FQNEAQ (reference sequence). This CDR3 is CASRPREIDEQYF. The CDR3 DNA reads TGTGCCAGCAGACCTCGAGAAATAGACGAGCAGTACTTC.

To note about this clone: At one end the junction does not follow the germline gene, possibly because of a read error. The chain couples TRBV18 to TRBJ2-7, with TRBD1 matching 9 bases. This CDR3 is built from 15 residues. CDR1 is KGHSH, CDR2 LQKENI, per germline. The CDR3 spells CASSHRGRDVCEQYF. The CDR3 DNA sequence: TGTGCCAGCTCACACAGGGGGCGCGACGTCTGCGAGCAATACTTC.

In nucleotides, the CDR3 is TGTGCCAGCATCCCACCTAGGGTCGAAGCTTTCTTT. Translation gives CASIPPRVEAFF. The chain carries TRBV6-1 and TRBJ1-1, with D unresolved. Trimming took 7 bases from V and 8 from J, leaving 14 bases between them. Per germline, CDR1 MNHNS and CDR2 SASEGT. CDR3 size: 12 residues.

The chain is built from TRBV18 and TRBJ2-7; unclear D gene. This CDR3 comprises 14 residues. The germline V gene has CDR1 KGHSH and CDR2 LQKENI. Trimming stripped 2 bases from V and 2 bases from J, with 10 bases between. CDR3 coding DNA: TGTGCCAGCTCACCAGGCGTCCGAACCTACGAGCAGTACTTC. Encoded protein: CASSPGVRTYEQYF. Full variable domain (outside the CDR3, taken from reference TRBV18 and TRBJ2-7): NAGVMQNPRHLVRRRGQEARLRCSPMKGHSHVYWYRQLPEEGLKFMVYLQKENIIDESGMPKERFSAEFPKEGPSILRIQQVVRGDSAAYFCASSPGVRTYEQYFGPGTRLTVT.

This clone was picked up many times. This chain uses TRBV7-9 with TRBJ2-3; D is perhaps TRBD2 (6 bases). The CDR3 extends over 12 amino acids. The ends were cut back, 5 bases at V and 9 bases at J, with 12 bases in the middle. Germline V gives CDR1 SEHNR, CDR2 FQNEAQ (reference sequence). CDR3 region: CASSPEGRTQYF. DNA of the CDR3: TGTGCCAGCAGCCCGGAGGGCCGGACGCAGTATTTT.

This clone was recorded at least ten times. The rearrangement uses TRBV2 and TRBJ1-4; 10 nucleotides match TRBD1. Germline V gene data show CDR1 as SNHLY and CDR2 as FYNNEI. Losses at the gene ends were 3 bases for V and 8 bases for J; bases not matched to a gene: 3. The CDR3 is made up of 14 amino acids. This CDR3 is CASSEDRGLEKLFF. In DNA form, the CDR3 reads TGTGCCAGCAGTGAGGACAGGGGGTTGGAAAAACTGTTTTTT. The whole variable domain, filled in from reference TRBV2 and TRBJ1-4, reads EPEVTQTPSHQVTQMGQEVILRCVPISNHLYFYWYRQILGQKVEFLVSFYNNEISEKSEIFDDQFSVERPDGSNFTLKIRSTKLEDSAMYFCASSEDRGLEKLFFGSGTQLSVL.

About this clone: A clone one base away is much larger, so this may be a read error. The V gene is TRBV2, the J gene TRBJ1-4; D gene unclear. The CDR3 is 11 residues long. CDR1 is SNHLY, CDR2 FYNNEI, per germline. V was pared by 8 bases and J by 2 bases, with 3 bases between. The CDR3: CASVTNEKLFF. The CDR3 DNA reads as TGTGCCAGCGTGACTAATGAAAAACTGTTTTTT.

This clone was seen repeatedly, ten times or more. The chain joins TRBV27 to TRBJ2-5, with a possible D match to TRBD2 (6 bases). This CDR3 contains 16 residues. Germline loops: CDR1 MNHEY, CDR2 SMNVEV (reference sequence). V was cut by 0 bases and J by 4 bases, with 15 bases left in between. The CDR3 region has the DNA TGTGCCAGCAGTTTATCAGCTAGGCCGGGGGTAGAGACCCAGTACTTC. Residues: CASSLSARPGVETQYF.

At least ten counts were recorded for this clone. The chain employs TRBV12-5 and TRBJ1-6; D might be TRBD1 (5 bases). The V end was cut by 6 bases, the J end by 8 bases, with 14 bases between. Germline V lookup: CDR1 LGHNT, CDR2 FRNRAP. The CDR3 is made up of 14 amino acids. The CDR3 region is CASGPGGWDSPLHF. The CDR3 coding sequence is TGTGCTAGTGGCCCGGGGGGATGGGATTCACCCCTCCACTTT.

The J gene is TRBJ1-6, the V gene TRBV5-4; 10 positions match TRBD1. There are 15 residues in the CDR3. The ends lost 3 bases at V and 5 bases at J; junction bases unmatched: 2. Germline V lookup: CDR1 SGHNT, CDR2 YYREEE (reference sequence). The CDR3 DNA reads TGTGCCAGCAGCTCGGACAGGGGGAATAATTCACCCCTCCACTTT. This encodes CASSSDRGNNSPLHF.

In regard to this clone: A read error may explain this, as a much larger clone is one base away. The chain couples TRBV5-4 to TRBJ2-3; D not certain. The CDR3 has 14 amino acids. Germline CDR1 reads SGHNT; CDR2 reads YYREEE (reference sequence). Between the trimmed V and J ends, which lost 5 bases and 6 bases, there was a span of 16 bases. The CDR3 region has the DNA TGTGCCAGCAGTTCGGACCCGTTACTCGATACGCAGTATTTT. This gives the protein CASSSDPLLDTQYF.

The table lists this clone with many counts. The chain employs TRBV20-1 and TRBJ2-7, with D possibly TRBD2 on 6 matching bases. The V gene lost 6 bases and the J gene lost 2 bases, with 14 bases spanning the gap. The V gene's germline CDR1 is DFQATT and CDR2 SNEGSKA (reference sequence). The CDR3 extends over 13 amino acids. CDR3 sequence reads: CSATGLEPYEQYF. DNA of the CDR3: TGCAGTGCCACGGGACTTGAGCCCTACGAGCAGTACTTC.

This clone was observed a few times. One end of the junction varies from germline; a read error may be responsible. J is TRBJ2-7 and V is TRBV29-1, with a tentative D call TRBD2 (5 bases). The germline CDR1 and CDR2 sequences are SQVTM and ANQGSEA. This CDR3 region has 11 residues. This CDR3 is CSVGGGYEQCF. The CDR3 nucleotides are TGCAGCGTTGGTGGCGGGTACGAGCAGTGCTTC.

The table lists this clone with many counts. V and J are TRBV6-1 and TRBJ2-7, with D perhaps TRBD1 or TRBD2 (5 bases each). The ends were cut back, 4 bases at V and 3 bases at J, with 10 bases in the middle. The CDR3 consists of 13 residues. From germline, CDR1 is MNHNS and CDR2 SASEGT. The CDR3 DNA reads as TGTGCCAGCAGTGCTGGGACCGACTACGAGCAGTACTTC. Protein product: CASSAGTDYEQYF.

A remark on this clone: A read error may explain this, as a much larger clone is one base away. V and J are TRBV5-6 and TRBJ2-7; D call uncertain. CDR1 is SGHDT and CDR2 is YYEEEE in the germline V gene. The V and J ends lost 4 bases and 3 bases respectively, with 5 bases between them. This CDR3 spans 11 amino acids. The CDR3 coding sequence is TGTGCCAGCAGCAAAGACTACGAGCAGTACTTC. Translation: CASSKDYEQYF.

This clone appeared many times. The chain is built from TRBV28 and TRBJ2-5; TRBD2 matches at 10 bases. The CDR3 sequence is 16 residues long. Per the germline V gene, CDR1 is MDHEN and CDR2 is SYDVKM. V dropped 6 bases and J dropped 2; count of bases not matched to a gene: 9. The CDR3 sequence: CASSSQTSGLQETQYF. CDR3 in DNA: TGTGCCAGCAGCTCTCAGACTAGCGGGCTTCAAGAGACCCAGTACTTC.

This clone was picked up a small number of times. A read error may be the cause here, since a much bigger clone is one base away. This chain links TRBV5-1 with TRBJ2-7, with D perhaps being TRBD1 or TRBD2 (5 bases each). The CDR3 covers 15 residues. CDR1 SGHRS and CDR2 YFSETQ come from the germline V gene. The CDR3 sequence is CASSLSVTVRDEHYF. Written as DNA, the CDR3 is TGCGCCAGCAGCTTGTCGGTCACCGTAAGGGACGAGCATTACTTC.

About this clone: A clone one base away is much larger, so this may be a read error. The sample contains more than one DNA sequence encoding this CDR3. This chain links TRBV27 with TRBJ2-3, with 10 positions matching TRBD2. The CDR3 has 17 residues. Germline V lookup: CDR1 MNHEY, CDR2 SMNVEV (reference sequence). With V trimmed by 5 bases and J by 2 bases, 10 bases remained unmatched. This CDR3 reads CASSGTGTSGNTDTQYF. CDR3 bases: TGTGCCAGCAGTGGGACCGGTACTAGCGGGAACACAGATACGCAGTATTTT.

This clone was recorded at least ten times. The J gene is TRBJ2-3, the V gene TRBV20-1; 7 bases line up with TRBD2. This CDR3 is 17 amino acids long. Germline loops: CDR1 DFQATT, CDR2 SNEGSKA (reference sequence). The ends lost 3 bases at V and 2 bases at J; junction bases unmatched: 14. The CDR3 DNA sequence: TGCAGTGCTAGGGGGGGGTCTAGCAGATTCCACACAGATACGCAGTATTTT. Translating it yields CSARGGSSRFHTDTQYF.

This clone qualifies as medium-sized. The chain uses TRBV24-1 and TRBJ1-2; 7 bases map to TRBD1. The CDR3 has 15 amino acids. The J segment lost 7 bases and the V segment lost 2 bases, leaving 9 bases of the junction unmatched. CDR1 is KGHDR and CDR2 is SFDVKD in the germline V gene. CDR3 in DNA: TGTGCCACCAGTGATTCCCCGGACAGGTCTGCTGGCTACACCTTC. Translated, it gives CATSDSPDRSAGYTF.

This clone occurred many times. This rearrangement joins TRBV11-3 to TRBJ1-1; D is possibly TRBD1 (6 bases). CDR1 is SGHNT, CDR2 YENEEA, per germline. The V gene lost 5 bases and the J gene lost 5 bases, with 21 bases spanning the gap. This CDR3 contains 16 residues. The CDR3 protein is CASSPGRGASRTEAFF. The CDR3 DNA reads TGTGCCAGCAGCCCGGGTCGGGGGGCGAGTAGAACTGAAGCTTTCTTT. Supplemented by reference TRBV11-3 and TRBJ1-1, the full variable domain reads EAGVVQSPRYKIIEKKQPVAFWCNPISGHNTLYWYLQNLGQGPELLIRYENEEAVDDSQLPKDRFSAERLKGVDSTLKIQPAELGDSAVYLCASSPGRGASRTEAFFGQGTRLTVV.

This chain uses TRBV7-2 with TRBJ1-2, with D possibly TRBD1 on 6 matching bases. V dropped 6 bases and J dropped 4 bases, with 12 bases sitting between them. CDR3 size: 13 residues. The germline V gene encodes CDR1 SGHTA and CDR2 FQGNSA. The CDR3 reads CASRTQGSYGYTF. The CDR3 nucleotides read TGTGCCAGCAGGACGCAGGGGTCCTATGGCTACACCTTC.

The sample holds many counts of this clone. Other DNA sequences in this specimen translate into the identical CDR3. The chain carries TRBV5-1 and TRBJ2-1; 14 bases are a match to TRBD2. Germline CDR1 reads SGHRS; CDR2 reads YFSETQ. There are 14 residues in the CDR3. V lost 8 bases, J lost 7 bases, and 5 bases stayed unmatched. CDR3 sequence: CASKGLAGENEQFF. CDR3 nucleotide sequence: TGCGCCAGTAAGGGACTAGCGGGAGAAAATGAGCAGTTCTTC.

This clone was seen repeatedly, ten times or more. The conserved closing phenylalanine or tryptophan is absent in this CDR3, likely reflecting a read error. The chain joins TRBV20-1 to TRBJ1-1, with TRBD1 matching over 7 bases. The CDR3 contains 13 residues. Germline loops: CDR1 DFQATT, CDR2 SNEGSKA (reference sequence). With V trimmed by 2 bases and J by 5 bases, 5 bases remained unmatched. This CDR3 is CSARLTGVTEAFL. The CDR3 coding sequence is TGCAGTGCTAGATTAACAGGGGTTACTGAAGCTTTCCTT.

About this clone: At one boundary the junction diverges from the germline segment, which might be a read error. The J gene is TRBJ2-2, the V gene TRBV6-6; a weak D match, TRBD2 (5 bases). Germline V CDR1 and CDR2: MNHNY, SVGAGI (reference sequence). The CDR3 consists of 16 residues. CDR3 DNA sequence: TGTGCCAGCAAGTTAGAGGGCCCCGGGAACACCGGGGAGATGTTTTTT. Protein sequence: CASKLEGPGNTGEMFF.

Concerning this clone: A much larger clone differs from this one at a single base, so this may be a read error. The chain is built from TRBV6-5 and TRBJ2-5, with 12 bases matching TRBD2. The CDR3 runs to 16 residues. Germline V lookup: CDR1 MNHEY, CDR2 SVGAGI. V shed 0 bases, J shed 4 bases, and the junction held 3 bases outside the gene matches. The CDR3 nucleotides read TGTGCCAGCAGTTACTCCCGACTAGCGGGAGTAGAGACCCAGTACTTC. Protein sequence: CASSYSRLAGVETQYF.

This clone came up many times. Other DNA sequences in this sample translate to the same CDR3. The chain recombines TRBV5-4 with TRBJ2-7; 10 bases match TRBD2. With V trimmed by 2 bases and J by 7 bases, 15 bases remained unmatched. Germline V gene lookup returns CDR1 SGHNT and CDR2 YYREEE (reference sequence). The CDR3 consists of 17 residues. CDR3 sequence reads: CASSFVPLAGTPREQYF. CDR3 sequence (DNA): TGTGCCAGCAGCTTCGTTCCACTAGCGGGGACACCTAGGGAGCAGTACTTC.

In the case of this clone: Possible read error: a much larger clone is one base away. The chain recombines TRBV3-1 with TRBJ2-5, with D tentatively TRBD2 (6 bases). CDR3 size: 15 residues. The V gene's germline CDR1 is LGHDT and CDR2 YNNKEL (reference sequence). DNA for the CDR3: TGTGCCAGCAGCCATAGCGGCGGCCCACAAGGGACCCAGTACTTC. It translates to CASSHSGGPQGTQYF.

In this sample, this clone turned up many times. CDR3 loop: CASSQEDSRVELFF. DNA of the CDR3: TGTGCCAGCAGTCAGGAGGACTCTCGAGTCGAGCTGTTTTTT. This chain uses TRBV12-3 or TRBV12-4 with TRBJ2-2; maybe TRBD2 (5 bases). The length of the CDR3 is 14 residues. Trimming took 5 bases from V and 11 from J, leaving 18 bases between them.

This clone was counted ten times or more. This chain links TRBV28 with TRBJ1-1; TRBD1 matches at 8 bases. The CDR3 has 18 residues. Germline assignment: CDR1 MDHEN and CDR2 SYDVKM. Losses at the gene ends were 4 bases for V and 2 bases for J; bases not matched to a gene: 15. The CDR3: CASSSTPGGRARNTEAFF. The CDR3, as DNA: TGTGCCAGCAGTTCAACGCCAGGGGGCAGAGCGAGAAACACTGAAGCTTTCTTT.